These 18 T cell receptor beta chains originate from one sample sequenced in a study of regulatory T cells in long-lasting Graves disease. This sample's time point: newly diagnosed GD, antithyroid drugs for less than 3 months. PBMC RNA was the source of the TCR library. The authors built TCR beta libraries using iRepertoire HTBI primers and Arm-PCR of CDR3 regions. TCRdb ran MiXCR on the multiplex PCR reads and lists one entry per CDR3 protein. The repertoire holds under 700,000 distinct CDR3 sequences, roughly 15% seen once, with 20% to 30% in the top ten. The same sample was also used in a study of T cells in Graves' hyperthyroidism and ophthalmopathy.

This sample comprised peripheral blood mononuclear cells (PBMCs), obtained at new diagnosis, from a patient treated with antithyroid drugs. These TCRs come from a middle-aged woman with Graves disease.

This clonotype was found a few times. The chain uses TRBV20-1 and TRBJ2-3; D may be TRBD1 (6 bases). CDR3 length: 12 residues. Germline CDR1 is DFQATT and CDR2 is SNEGSKA (reference sequence). Trimming took 7 bases from V and 5 from J, leaving 13 bases between them. The DNA of the CDR3 is TGCAGTGGCAGGGGATACGGAGATACGCAGTATTTT. As protein: CSGRGYGDTQYF.

This clonotype has ten or more counts. The chain has TRBV20-1 and TRBJ1-1, with TRBD1 identical over 7 bases. CDR1 and CDR2 from the germline V gene are DFQATT and SNEGSKA (reference sequence). The CDR3 is 13 amino acids. V shed 5 bases, J shed 4 bases, and the junction held 7 bases outside the gene matches. The CDR3 DNA reads as TGCAGTGCTCGAACAGGGGTTAGCACTGAAGCTTTCTTT. This gives the protein CSARTGVSTEAFF.

Many counts were recorded for this clonotype. V usage is TRBV6-1 and J usage is TRBJ1-3; D is possibly TRBD1 (5 bases). V was shortened by 7 bases and J by 4 bases, with 14 bases between the two germline ends. The CDR3 consists of 14 residues. CDR1 and CDR2 from the germline V gene are MNHNS and SASEGT. The CDR3 sequence is CASNPQAGGNTIYF. In DNA form, the CDR3 reads TGTGCCAGCAACCCACAGGCCGGCGGAAACACCATATATTTT.

V gene TRBV7-9 combines with J gene TRBJ2-7; TRBD2 might be the D (5 bases). Looked up from germline, CDR1 is SEHNR and CDR2 is FQNEAQ (reference sequence). Between the trimmed V and J ends, which lost 1 base and 5 bases, there was a span of 9 bases. The CDR3 has 13 amino acids. In DNA, the CDR3 is TGTGCCAGCAGCTTAGTATCCGGGGACGAGCAGTACTTC. Protein: CASSLVSGDEQYF.

The rearrangement uses TRBV18 and TRBJ2-2; D is unclear. CDR3 length: 16 amino acids. Germline V gene sequence: CDR1 KGHSH, CDR2 LQKENI. Trimming took 5 bases from V and 1 from J, leaving 14 bases between them. As DNA, the CDR3 is TGTGCCAGCTCAACCCCGGAAGGGATGAACACCGGGGAGCTGTTTTTT. Protein sequence: CASSTPEGMNTGELFF.

In this sample, this clonotype turned up many times. The chain joins TRBV28 to TRBJ2-7; 12 nucleotides agree with TRBD1. Germline CDR1 MDHEN, CDR2 SYDVKM. The CDR3 contains 15 residues. With V trimmed by 0 bases and J by 4 bases, 1 base remained unmatched. CDR3 in DNA: TGTGCCAGCAGTTTATGGGGACAGGGGGCTTACGAGCAGTACTTC. Protein product: CASSLWGQGAYEQYF.

This clonotype was found a few times. The germline gene is not matched at one end of the junction; a read error may be the cause. This chain connects TRBV7-2 to TRBJ2-1; 7 bases fit TRBD2. The CDR3 loop spans 14 amino acids. CDR1 is SGHTA and CDR2 is FQGNSA in the germline V gene. CDR3 nucleotides: TGTGCCAGCAGCTTAGATGCCGGGGGGTATGAGCAGCTCTTC. Amino acids: CASSLDAGGYEQLF.

This clonotype was counted ten times or more. The J gene is TRBJ2-5, the V gene TRBV11-2; the match to TRBD2 covers 9 bases. Germline CDR1 and CDR2: SGHAT and FQNNGV. V dropped 1 base and J dropped 2; count of bases not matched to a gene: 5. This CDR3 has 16 amino acids. The CDR3 reads CASSLGVAGGQETQYF. The CDR3 DNA is TGTGCCAGCAGCTTAGGGGTTGCGGGGGGGCAAGAGACCCAGTACTTC.

This clonotype was counted at least ten times. This chain links TRBV7-2 with TRBJ2-1; tentative D call: TRBD2 (5 bases). Trimming cost V 3 bases and J 4 bases, with 10 bases left between them. Germline CDR1 reads SGHTA; CDR2 reads FQGNSA. The CDR3 contains 14 residues. The CDR3 sequence: CASSFRTLYNEQFF. CDR3 nucleotides: TGTGCCAGCAGCTTTAGGACTTTATACAATGAGCAGTTCTTC.

This clonotype was detected ten times or more. This chain connects TRBV2 to TRBJ2-7; D not resolved. Deletions cut 3 bases from V and 1 base from J, with 7 bases between. CDR1 and CDR2 (germline): SNHLY, FYNNEI. This CDR3 has 13 amino acids. The CDR3 sequence: CASSDAQSYEQYF. For the CDR3, the DNA is TGTGCCAGCAGTGATGCGCAGTCCTACGAGCAGTACTTC.

This clonotype was seen a few times. The chain has TRBV5-6 and TRBJ1-1; 9 bases align to TRBD1. CDR1 and CDR2 from the germline V gene are SGHDT and YYEEEE. The CDR3 extends over 14 amino acids. Losses at the gene ends were 4 bases for V and 8 bases for J; bases not matched to a gene: 9. CDR3 in amino acids: CASSPWTGEGEAFF. In DNA, the CDR3 is TGTGCCAGCAGCCCCTGGACAGGGGAAGGGGAAGCTTTCTTT.

In this sample, this clonotype turned up many times. The rearrangement uses TRBV20-1 and TRBJ2-3, with D perhaps TRBD1 (6 bases). The germline gives CDR1 DFQATT, CDR2 SNEGSKA (reference sequence). The CDR3 spans 13 residues. Trimming pared 6 bases from V and 2 bases from J, leaving 12 bases between. The CDR3, as DNA: TGCAGTGCAGAGGGGGAGCTCACAGATACGCAGTATTTT. Its translation is CSAEGELTDTQYF.

As regards this clonotype: This may arise from a read error, as a much more abundant clone is one base away. This rearrangement joins TRBV11-2 to TRBJ2-2; D may be TRBD2 (5 bases). This CDR3 has 13 residues. Germline loops: CDR1 SGHAT, CDR2 FQNNGV. The CDR3 here is CASFRRVTGELVF. The CDR3 DNA reads TGTGCCAGCTTCAGGCGTGTCACCGGGGAGCTGGTTTTT.

In its sample, this clonotype was seen many times. The genes are TRBV28 and TRBJ1-2; 9 bases fit TRBD1. CDR3 length equals 15 residues. The germline V gene encodes CDR1 MDHEN and CDR2 SYDVKM. J was trimmed by 8 bases and V by 5 bases; bases with no gene match: 12. The CDR3 spells CASSTYRDRVNGYTF. CDR3 DNA: TGTGCCAGCAGTACTTACCGGGACAGGGTTAACGGCTACACCTTC.

This chain connects TRBV10-3 to TRBJ2-3; 13 nucleotides match TRBD2. This CDR3 has 15 amino acids. Germline assignment: CDR1 ENHRY and CDR2 SYGVKD. V shed 7 bases and J 6 bases; nucleotides not matched to a gene: 7. The DNA of the CDR3 is TGTGCCATCACAACTAGCGGGGGGGATCTTGATACGCAGTATTTT. Its protein product is CAITTSGGDLDTQYF.

Only a few counts were recorded for this clonotype. The rearrangement links TRBV5-6 to TRBJ2-5; 8 positions agree with TRBD1. With V trimmed by 1 base and J by 5 bases, 16 bases remained unmatched. Germline CDR1 SGHDT, CDR2 YYEEEE. The CDR3 spans 18 residues. The CDR3 region is CASSLRGLGRGRPETQYF. The CDR3 DNA is TGTGCCAGCAGCTTGAGGGGGCTCGGCAGGGGGCGTCCGGAGACCCAGTACTTC.

The V call is TRBV6-2 or TRBV6-3, the J call TRBJ1-2, with D perhaps TRBD1 (5 bases). With 2 bases removed from V and 7 bases from J, the gap between germline ends came to 8 bases. CDR1 is MNHEY and CDR2 is SVGEGT in the germline V gene. The CDR3 length is 12 residues. The CDR3 spells CASSYPQGGYTF. In DNA, the CDR3 is TGTGCCAGCAGTTACCCCCAGGGTGGCTACACCTTC.

This chain joins TRBV5-1 and TRBJ2-7, with 7 bases fitting TRBD2. Germline CDR1 is SGHRS and CDR2 is YFSETQ. V shed 3 bases and J 0 bases; nucleotides not matched to a gene: 15. The CDR3 is 18 amino acids. The CDR3 DNA reads TGCGCCAGCAGCTCCCGCCACGGTGGCGGGGGAGGCTCCTACGAGCAGTACTTC. The encoded protein is CASSSRHGGGGGSYEQYF. The full variable domain, with the rest looked up from reference TRBV5-1 and TRBJ2-7, is KAGVTQTPRYLIKTRGQQVTLSCSPISGHRSVSWYQQTPGQGLQFLFEYFSETQRNKGNFPGRFSGRQFSNSRSEMNVSTLELGDSALYLCASSSRHGGGGGSYEQYFGPGTRLTVT.